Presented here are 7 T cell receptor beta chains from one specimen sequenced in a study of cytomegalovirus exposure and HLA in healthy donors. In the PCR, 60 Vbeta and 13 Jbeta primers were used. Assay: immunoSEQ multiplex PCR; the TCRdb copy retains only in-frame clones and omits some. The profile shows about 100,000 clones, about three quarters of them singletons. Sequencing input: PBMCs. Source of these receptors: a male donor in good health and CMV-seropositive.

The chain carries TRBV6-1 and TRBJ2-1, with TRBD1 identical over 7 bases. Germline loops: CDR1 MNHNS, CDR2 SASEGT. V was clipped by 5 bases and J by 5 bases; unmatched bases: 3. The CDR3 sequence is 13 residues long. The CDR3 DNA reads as TGTGCCAGCAGTTTGGACAGGAACAATGAGCAGTTCTTC. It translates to CASSLDRNNEQFF.

CDR3 region: CATAQQGNSPLHF. For the CDR3, the DNA is TGCGCCACGGCCCAACAGGGAAATTCACCCCTCCACTTT. The rearrangement joins TRBV4-1 to TRBJ1-6, with D perhaps matching TRBD1 (6 bases). Per the germline V gene, CDR1 is MGHRA and CDR2 is YSYEKL. The length of the CDR3 is 13 residues. V was trimmed by 10 bases and J by 7 bases, leaving 14 bases between them.

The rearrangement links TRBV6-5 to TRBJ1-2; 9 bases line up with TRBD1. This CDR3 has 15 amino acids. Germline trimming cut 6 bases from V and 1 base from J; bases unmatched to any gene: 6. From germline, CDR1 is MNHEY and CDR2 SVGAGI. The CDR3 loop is CASRPGQGVNYGYTF. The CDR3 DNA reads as TGTGCCAGCAGACCGGGACAGGGCGTTAACTATGGCTACACCTTC.

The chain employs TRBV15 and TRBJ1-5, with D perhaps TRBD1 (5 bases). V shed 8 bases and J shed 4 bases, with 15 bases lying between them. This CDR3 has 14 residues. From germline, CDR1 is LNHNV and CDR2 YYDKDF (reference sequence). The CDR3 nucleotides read TGTGCCACCTCTCCCGGGGGAGAGAATCAGCCCCAGCATTTT. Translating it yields CATSPGGENQPQHF.

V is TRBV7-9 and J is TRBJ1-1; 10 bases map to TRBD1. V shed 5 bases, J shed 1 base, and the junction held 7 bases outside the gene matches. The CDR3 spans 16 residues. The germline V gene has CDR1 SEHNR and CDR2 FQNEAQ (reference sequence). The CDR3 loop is CASSLGDRGKNTEAFF. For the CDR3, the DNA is TGTGCCAGCAGCCTAGGGGACAGGGGAAAGAACACTGAAGCTTTCTTT.

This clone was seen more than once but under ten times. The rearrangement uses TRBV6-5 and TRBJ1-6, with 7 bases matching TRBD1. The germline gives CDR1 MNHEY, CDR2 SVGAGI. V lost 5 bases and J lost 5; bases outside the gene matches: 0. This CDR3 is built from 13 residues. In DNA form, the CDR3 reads TGTGCCAGCAGTGACAGGGATAATTCACCCCTCCACTTT. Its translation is CASSDRDNSPLHF.

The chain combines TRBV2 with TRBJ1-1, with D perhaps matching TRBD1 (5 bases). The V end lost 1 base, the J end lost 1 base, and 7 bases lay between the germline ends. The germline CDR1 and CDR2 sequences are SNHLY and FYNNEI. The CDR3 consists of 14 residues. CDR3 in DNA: TGTGCCAGCAGTGAAGAGCAGGGGAACACTGAAGCTTTCTTT. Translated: CASSEEQGNTEAFF.